Below, one TCR beta chain is given with its context. V lost 2 bases and J 1 base, leaving 18 bases between the germline ends. The CDR3 runs 17 residues. CDR1 is SEHNR and CDR2 is FQNEAQ in the germline V gene (reference sequence). This sample is part of a study of blood T cell repertoires in COVID-19. In the study overall: Acute-phase and convalescent COVID-19 samples originated in the United States, Italy and Spain. The analysed material was cDNA or gDNA that came from T cells, B-cell-depleted T cells, or PBMCs.

How the authors handled the data: How many nucleated cells were present was estimated from reference gene primer amplification. The assay was immunoSEQ multiplex PCR, and TCRdb's table has in-frame clones only and misses some. V, J and clone size are taken as reported in that table, and D and trimming were inferred from the DNA itself. The sample contains roughly 220,000 clones, roughly 89% of which appear only once. The sample was peripheral blood. The V gene is TRBV7-9, the J gene TRBJ2-7, with D maybe TRBD1 (6 bases). This sequence was found in a man aged 30-40 years who had recovered from COVID-19. In DNA form, the CDR3 reads TGTGCCAGCAGCTTACCACATCTAGGGGACATATCCTACGAGCAGTACTTC. The encoded protein is CASSLPHLGDISYEQYF.